The 10 T cell receptor beta chains below all came from one sample that was sequenced in a study of Graves' ophthalmopathy and Graves' hyperthyroidism (dated by TCRdb to the late 2010s). Sequencing took place on an Illumina HiSeq 2000. For repertoire sequencing, TCR beta CDR3 regions were amplified from RNA transcripts. A first-round RT-PCR used HTBI primers with the Qiagen OneStep RT-PCR kit, followed by a second-round multiplex PCR, size selection and purification. Through fastp at Q25 and MiXCR, TCRdb rebuilt clones from the public reads, retaining in-frame beta chains. CDR3 protein duplicates are merged, each entry listing the most common genes and DNA. This sample comprises over a million distinct CDR3 sequences, about two fifths of them detected only once. Over 8.5% of the sample is held by the ten biggest clonotypes. The sample consisted of peripheral blood or thyroid tissue (not recorded which). The receptors were sampled from an adult man with Graves' hyperthyroidism.

In its sample, this clonotype was seen many times. This chain connects TRBV20-1 to TRBJ2-5, with a weak D call TRBD2 (6 bases). V gave up 5 bases and J gave up 4 bases, with 14 bases separating them. The CDR3 is made up of 13 amino acids. Germline V gene data show CDR1 as DFQATT and CDR2 as SNEGSKA (reference sequence). CDR3 nucleotides: TGCAGTGCTCCAATCGGGGGATCAGAGACCCAGTACTTC. Translated: CSAPIGGSETQYF.

In its sample, this clonotype was seen many times. The J gene is TRBJ2-5, the V gene TRBV29-1; TRBD2 aligns across 15 bases. The trim removed 6 bases at V and 2 bases at J, leaving 10 bases unmatched. CDR1 SQVTM and CDR2 ANQGSEA come from the germline V gene. The CDR3 loop spans 17 amino acids. CDR3 loop: CSVDGLAGGPRQETQYF. The DNA for the CDR3 is TGCAGCGTGGATGGACTAGCGGGAGGGCCGAGGCAAGAGACCCAGTACTTC.

This clonotype has a handful of counts. The rearrangement uses TRBV20-1 and TRBJ2-2, with D possibly called TRBD1 or TRBD2 (5 bases each). Germline CDR1 and CDR2: DFQATT and SNEGSKA (reference sequence). CDR3 length: 16 residues. V was cut by 3 bases and J by 3 bases, with 17 bases left in between. CDR3: CSASKRGRRDTGELFF. Here the CDR3 DNA reads TGCAGTGCTAGTAAAAGGGGACGGCGAGACACCGGGGAGCTGTTTTTT.

This clonotype was counted ten times or more. The chain uses TRBV9 and TRBJ2-7; D unclear. Trimming took 0 bases from V and 4 from J, leaving 11 bases between them. Germline values: CDR1 SGDLS, CDR2 YYNGEE. This CDR3 is 14 amino acids long. CDR3 nucleotide sequence: TGTGCCAGCAGCGTAGCGGAAGTGGGGTACGAGCAGTACTTC. Its protein is CASSVAEVGYEQYF.

The chain employs TRBV27 and TRBJ2-5; 7 bases agree with TRBD2. The CDR3 runs 15 residues. Germline-derived CDR1 and CDR2 are MNHEY and SMNVEV (reference sequence). Trimming removed 4 bases from V and 0 bases from J; junction bases left unmatched: 5. As DNA, the CDR3 is TGTGCCAGCAGTTCCCCCGGGACTAACCAAGAGACCCAGTACTTC. Amino acids: CASSSPGTNQETQYF.

This chain connects TRBV29-1 to TRBJ1-1, with no clear D. V lost 6 bases and J 8 bases, leaving 13 bases between the germline ends. Germline V lookup: CDR1 SQVTM, CDR2 ANQGSEA. CDR3 length: 11 amino acids. Here the CDR3 reads CSVEVAVEAFF. CDR3 DNA: TGCAGCGTCGAGGTCGCTGTGGAAGCTTTCTTT.

A few counts support this clonotype. This rearrangement joins TRBV24-1 to TRBJ2-2, with 8 bases aligning to TRBD1. The CDR3 loop spans 16 amino acids. J gave up 3 bases and V 4 bases, and 6 bases lay outside the gene matches. Germline values: CDR1 KGHDR, CDR2 SFDVKD. The CDR3 reads CATSDRGRGDTGELFF. CDR3 sequence (DNA): TGTGCCACCAGTGACAGGGGGCGCGGGGACACCGGGGAGCTGTTTTTT.

This clonotype was counted a single time. The chain joins TRBV24-1 to TRBJ1-2; D uncertain. Germline V CDR1 and CDR2: KGHDR, SFDVKD. The CDR3 is made up of 12 amino acids. The CDR3: CATGSANYGYTF. CDR3 DNA sequence: TGTGCAACCGGGTCAGCTAACTATGGCTACACCTTC.

With regard to this clonotype: A read error is possible here, since a much larger clone lies one base away. This chain links TRBV10-3 with TRBJ1-2; TRBD1 is a possible D gene (6 bases). The CDR3 is 14 amino acids. Germline CDR1 ENHRY, CDR2 SYGVKD. The CDR3 sequence is CASKRPAGFGGYAF. The CDR3 DNA is TGTGCCAGCAAGCGACCAGCAGGTTTTGGGGGCTACGCCTTC.

Many counts were recorded for this clonotype. The gene calls are TRBV19 and TRBJ2-2, with D possibly matching TRBD1 (5 bases). Germline loops: CDR1 LNHDA, CDR2 SQIVND (reference sequence). Trimming stripped 9 bases from V and 4 bases from J, with 15 bases between. CDR3 length: 14 residues. CDR3 DNA sequence: TGTGCCAGCGAAAGACAGTACGGCACCGGGGAGCTGTTTTTT. Protein: CASERQYGTGELFF.